This entry is about one T cell receptor (beta chain). Its antigen remains unknown. This specimen belongs to a study of CD8 T cells in ankylosing spondylitis. MiXCR was run by TCRdb on the 5' RACE reads, yielding one entry per CDR3 protein. The table records about 150,000 distinct CDR3 sequences, under 45% of them present only once. Per the germline V gene, CDR1 is SEHNR and CDR2 is FQNEAQ (reference sequence). V dropped 1 base and J dropped 10 bases, with 19 bases sitting between them. The CDR3 consists of 15 residues. Findings of the study overall: One TCR beta motif, made up of 7 or 8 highly homologous variants, appeared characteristic of ankylosing spondylitis blood. Clones linked to disease were reported to show significant enrichment in matched ankylosing spondylitis synovial fluid. Those disease-linked clones were CD8+; they were also relatively rare in peripheral blood.

The sample taken for sequencing was synovial fluid, either unsorted or a sorted T cell fraction (not recorded which). This chain uses TRBV7-9 with TRBJ1-1; no reliable D call. The sequence was obtained from a male donor with ankylosing spondylitis. As DNA, the CDR3 is TGTGCCAGCAGCTTAGGAAGCAGTAGGCACTCGGGAGCTTTCTTT. As protein: CASSLGSSRHSGAFF. The entire variable domain, with the rest obtained from reference TRBV7-9 and TRBJ1-1, is as follows: DTGVSQNPRHKITKRGQNVTFRCDPISEHNRLYWYRQTLGQGPEFLTYFQNEAQLEKSRLLSDRFSAERPKGSFSTLEIQRTEQGDSAMYLCASSLGSSRHSGAFFGQGTRLTVV.